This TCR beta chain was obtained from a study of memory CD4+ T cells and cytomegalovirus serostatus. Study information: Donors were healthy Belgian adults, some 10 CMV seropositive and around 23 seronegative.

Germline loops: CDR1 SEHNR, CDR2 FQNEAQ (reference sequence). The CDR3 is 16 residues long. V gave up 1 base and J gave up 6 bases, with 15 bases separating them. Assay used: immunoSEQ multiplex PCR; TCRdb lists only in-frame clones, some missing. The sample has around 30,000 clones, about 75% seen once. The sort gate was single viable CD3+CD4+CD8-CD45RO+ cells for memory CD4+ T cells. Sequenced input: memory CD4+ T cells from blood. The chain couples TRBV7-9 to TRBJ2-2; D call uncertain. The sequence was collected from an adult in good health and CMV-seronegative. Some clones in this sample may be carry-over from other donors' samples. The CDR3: CASSLGSGSLAGELFF. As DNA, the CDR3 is TGTGCCAGCAGCTTAGGCAGTGGTTCGTTGGCCGGGGAGCTGTTTTTT.